This is a list of T cell receptor beta chains from one sample in a study of shared clonotypes between healthy human individuals. Sequencing was performed with immunoSEQ multiplex PCR; in TCRdb, only in-frame clones are kept and a portion is missing. The profile covers more than 550,000 clones, with roughly nine tenths appearing a single time and 24% taken by the ten largest. The sample comprised naive CD8+ T cells sorted from blood. The source is a man aged 25-45 years in good health. Both conserved end residues are part of each CDR3. The D gene is left open where the match is weak. Rows give clone size only sometimes, using once, few, many, or a class for an expanded clone.

>TRBJ1-4|-|TRBV9|-
TGTGCCAGCAGCGTATCGGGAGGTAATGAAAAACTGTTTTTT
CASSVSGGNEKLFF
>TRBJ2-7|-|TRBV4-1|-
TGCGCCAGCAGCCTACAGCAGGGAGGCGAGCAGTACTTC
CASSLQQGGEQYF
>TRBJ2-7|-|TRBV7-9|-
TGTGCCAGCAGCTTAGGATTCGAGTTGCCCGGTGTGCAGTACTTC
CASSLGFELPGVQYF
>TRBJ2-2|-|TRBV30|-
TGTGCCTGGAGTGTAAGTCACGGGGAGCTGTTTTTT
CAWSVSHGELFF
>TRBJ2-7|-|TRBV29-1|-
TGCAGCGTTGAGGGGGCCTCGACCAGAGGTGAGCAGTACTTC
CSVEGASTRGEQYF
>TRBJ2-5|TRBD2|TRBV5-1|-
TGCGCCAGCAGCTACGCCGGGACTAGCGGAGAGACCCAGTACTTC
CASSYAGTSGETQYF
>TRBJ1-1|-|TRBV7-9|-
TGTGCCAGCAGCCCGATGACCAGGAACACTGAAGCTTTCTTT
CASSPMTRNTEAFF
>TRBJ2-7|TRBD1|TRBV12-5|-
TGTGCTAGTGGATTCGGGGACAGGGGCGAGCAGTACTTC
CASGFGDRGEQYF
>TRBJ1-5|TRBD1|TRBV27|-
TGTGCCAACTTCCTTTACCAGGACAGGGTTGGCAATCAGCCCCAGCATTTT
CANFLYQDRVGNQPQHF
>TRBJ1-2|TRBD1|TRBV19|-
TGTGCCAGCTACGGCCCGGACAGGGGATTCTATGGCTACACCTTC
CASYGPDRGFYGYTF
>TRBJ2-1|TRBD1|TRBV7-8|-
TGTGCCAGCAGCTTAGACCCGGGACAGGGAAACAATGAGCAGTTCTTC
CASSLDPGQGNNEQFF
>TRBJ2-7|-|TRBV2|-
TGTGCCAGCAGGGAAGAAGTGATATCCTACGAGCAGTACTTC
CASREEVISYEQYF
>TRBJ2-3|-|TRBV6-4|few
TGTGCCAGCAGTGAAACTGGAGGGGGCGGCACAGATACGCAGTATTTT
CASSETGGGGTDTQYF
>TRBJ2-7|TRBD1|TRBV28|-
TGTGCCAGCAGGAGACAGGGCTCCTACGAGCAGTACTTC
CASRRQGSYEQYF
>TRBJ2-7|-|TRBV6-1|-
TGTGCCAGCAGTGCCGGTACAGGGCGCTACGAGCAGTACTTC
CASSAGTGRYEQYF
>TRBJ2-1|-|TRBV6-5|-
TGTGCCAGCAGTACAGGCCTCGAGTTCAATGAGCAGTTCTTC
CASSTGLEFNEQFF
>TRBJ1-1|-|TRBV7-9|once
TGTGCCAGCACCCTCTATCAGGGGATATATAGCACTGAAGCTTTCTTT
CASTLYQGIYSTEAFF
>TRBJ2-3|-|TRBV7-8|-
TGTGCCACTACAGGAGTAAACACAGATACGCAGTATTTT
CATTGVNTDTQYF
>TRBJ2-7|TRBD1|TRBV28|-
TGTGCCAGCAGTCCACTAGGGACAGGGCTCGAGCAGTACTTC
CASSPLGTGLEQYF
>TRBJ2-1|-|TRBV7-2|-
TGTGCCAGCAGCGCAGGCGGTAGCTCCTACAATGAGCAGTTCTTC
CASSAGGSSYNEQFF
>TRBJ1-2|-|TRBV30|few
TGTGCCCTGACTCAGGTATCCTATGGCTACACCTTC
CALTQVSYGYTF
>TRBJ2-1|-|TRBV19|-
TGTGCCAGTAATCCGGTAGACAATGAGCAGTTCTTC
CASNPVDNEQFF
>TRBJ2-7|-|TRBV5-4|few
TGTGCCAGCAGCTCGGAGGACTTGAACGAGCAGTACTTC
CASSSEDLNEQYF
>TRBJ2-5|-|TRBV9|-
TGTGCCAGCAGCGGCCAAGGAGGTTGGACGGCCCAGTACTTC
CASSGQGGWTAQYF
>TRBJ2-1|-|TRBV5-5|-
TGTGCCAGCAGCTTGTGGGCGGGGAGCTCCTACAATGAGCAGTTCTTC
CASSLWAGSSYNEQFF
>TRBJ2-3|-|TRBV27|once
TGTGCCAGCAGTTCATACCGCGACATTTCCTATACGCAGTATTTT
CASSSYRDISYTQYF
>TRBJ2-7|-|TRBV7-8|-
TGTGCCAGCAGCTTTGATTGGACTTACGAGCAGTACTTC
CASSFDWTYEQYF
>TRBJ2-7|-|TRBV28|-
TGTGCCAGCAGGGCTCTAATCGAGGCGGGGTCCTACGAGCAGTACTTC
CASRALIEAGSYEQYF
>TRBJ2-1|TRBD2|TRBV6-4|few
TGTGCCAGCAGTGAGCGGGAGGGCTACAATGAGCAGTTCTTC
CASSEREGYNEQFF
>TRBJ1-2|-|TRBV6-9|once
TGTGCCAGCAGTTCCCGGGACGTTGGAATCTATGGCTACACCTTC
CASSSRDVGIYGYTF
>TRBJ2-1|TRBD2|TRBV27|-
TGTGCCAGCAGCCCAGGGACTAGCGGGAAGAATGAGCAGTTCTTC
CASSPGTSGKNEQFF
>TRBJ2-1|TRBD1|TRBV7-9|-
TGTGCCAGCAGCAAAACAGGGGACAATGAGCAGTTCTTC
CASSKTGDNEQFF
>TRBJ2-7|-|TRBV27|-
TGTGCCAGCAGTTTCGGGACTTACTACGAGCAGTACTTC
CASSFGTYYEQYF
>TRBJ2-1|TRBD2|TRBV6-4|once
TGTGCCAGCAGTCGGACAGCTAGCGGGCGTAGAGGGGGCAATGAGCAGTTCTTC
CASSRTASGRRGGNEQFF
>TRBJ2-7|TRBD2|TRBV11-1|-
TGTGCCAGCAGCAACACCTCGGGACTAGTCTCCTACGAGCAGTACTTC
CASSNTSGLVSYEQYF
>TRBJ2-2|TRBD1|TRBV5-1|-
TGCGCCAGCAGCCCGCGCGGAACAGGGGGCGCTTGGGCCACCGGGGAGCTGTTTTTT
CASSPRGTGGAWATGELFF
>TRBJ2-5|TRBD1|TRBV28|-
TGTGCCAGCAGACTAGGGACAGGTACTGTGGAGACCCAGTACTTC
CASRLGTGTVETQYF
>TRBJ2-5|-|TRBV5-4|-
TGTGCCAGCAGTATCACTGGGGAGACCCAGTACTTC
CASSITGETQYF
>TRBJ1-2|-|TRBV7-9|-
TGTGCCAGCAGCTTAGGAGGTGATGGCTACACCTTC
CASSLGGDGYTF
>TRBJ2-1|TRBD1|TRBV18|-
TGTGCCAGCTCACTGACAGGGGGCTCCTACAATGAGCAGTTCTTC
CASSLTGGSYNEQFF
>TRBJ2-7|TRBD1|TRBV9|-
TGTGCCAGCAGCGCGGGGACAGGGAGTTTTCCGGACGAGCAGTACTTC
CASSAGTGSFPDEQYF
>TRBJ2-3|TRBD1|TRBV7-6|-
TGTGCCAGCAGCCTCCCCCGACAGGGTGGGACAGATACGCAGTATTTT
CASSLPRQGGTDTQYF